The 19 T cell receptor beta chains reported below all come from one sample, sequenced in a study of OX40 agonist ivuxolimab in advanced cancers. Using immunoSEQ multiplex PCR, the repertoire was profiled, and TCRdb retains in-frame clones only, with some absent. The sample consists of some 42,000 clones, 70% to 90% of them appearing once. The sequenced sample was CD4+ or CD8+ T cells sorted from blood, obtained in a trial of the OX40 agonist ivuxolimab. These receptors all come from an adult with an advanced solid tumor such as melanoma, head and neck, liver or kidney cancer.

In this sample, this clone is medium-sized. This chain uses TRBV11-2 with TRBJ1-1; D may be TRBD1 (5 bases). This CDR3 is 15 amino acids long. The V and J ends lost 2 bases and 1 base respectively, with 11 bases between them. Germline CDR1 reads SGHAT; CDR2 reads FQNNGV. CDR3 DNA: TGTGCCAGCAGCTTAAGGGCAGGGAGGAACACTGAAGCTTTCTTT. The encoded protein is CASSLRAGRNTEAFF. Filled out from reference TRBV11-2 and TRBJ1-1, the complete variable domain reads EAGVAQSPRYKIIEKRQSVAFWCNPISGHATLYWYQQILGQGPKLLIQFQNNGVVDDSQLPKDRFSAERLKGVDSTLKIQPAKLEDSAVYLCASSLRAGRNTEAFFGQGTRLTVV.

This chain uses TRBV21-1 with TRBJ1-2. TRBV21-1 is termed a pseudogene. The CDR3 has 16 amino acids. As DNA, the CDR3 is TGTGCCAGCAGCAAAGTCAGGGGGGGTAGGGATCGAGGCTACACCTTC. Protein product: CASSKVRGGRDRGYTF.

The V and J genes are TRBV7-9 and TRBJ2-3; D ambiguous. The germline V gene encodes CDR1 SEHNR and CDR2 FQNEAQ (reference sequence). The V gene lost 2 bases and the J gene lost 2 bases, with 8 bases spanning the gap. The CDR3 totals 14 residues. DNA of the CDR3: TGTGCCAGCAGCTTAATAGCTTACACAGATACGCAGTATTTT. Translation: CASSLIAYTDTQYF.

This clone was detected only once. The chain combines TRBV27 with TRBJ2-7, with TRBD2 matching over 12 bases. There are 14 residues in the CDR3. Losses at the gene ends were 5 bases for V and 2 bases for J; bases not matched to a gene: 1. CDR1 and CDR2 from the germline V gene are MNHEY and SMNVEV (reference sequence). CDR3 sequence: CASSTSGGTYEQYF. The CDR3 coding sequence is TGTGCCAGCAGTACTAGCGGGGGGACCTACGAGCAGTACTTC.

The V call is TRBV5-8, the J call TRBJ1-1, with 11 bases aligning to TRBD1. Germline V gene data show CDR1 as SGHTS and CDR2 as YDEGEE. J gave up 5 bases and V 2 bases, and 5 bases lay outside the gene matches. The CDR3 is 15 residues long. Here the CDR3 DNA reads TGTGCCAGCAGCTTCAGGACAGGGGGCTGGACTGAAGCTTTCTTT. It encodes CASSFRTGGWTEAFF.

V is TRBV28 and J is TRBJ2-5; 14 bases align to TRBD2. The CDR3 consists of 19 residues. Germline V gene data show CDR1 as MDHEN and CDR2 as SYDVKM. The trim removed 3 bases at V and 1 base at J, leaving 10 bases unmatched. Here the CDR3 DNA reads TGTGCCAGCAGTTTGGACAGACTAGCGGGGGGGGTCCCCCAAGAGACCCAGTACTTC. Its protein product is CASSLDRLAGGVPQETQYF.

The V call is TRBV5-6, the J call TRBJ2-1; maybe TRBD2 (5 bases). V lost 4 bases and J 4 bases, leaving 9 bases between the germline ends. The germline V gene encodes CDR1 SGHDT and CDR2 YYEEEE. The CDR3 length is 13 residues. CDR3 DNA sequence: TGTGCCAGCAGCCTCCGAGGGTACAATGAGCAGTTCTTC. Protein product: CASSLRGYNEQFF.

CDR3 bases: TGTGCCAGCAGTCCCCGACAGCCTGTCTACAATGAGCAGTTCTTC. It is translated as CASSPRQPVYNEQFF. The chain has TRBV27 and TRBJ2-1; TRBD1 might be the D (5 bases). The CDR3 has 15 amino acids. Trimming cost V 5 bases and J 3 bases, with 14 bases left between them. The germline V gene encodes CDR1 MNHEY and CDR2 SMNVEV (reference sequence).

This clone came up once. CDR3 DNA: TGTGCCAGCAGTTTAGGGACAGCTGGAAACACCATATATTTT. Encoded protein: CASSLGTAGNTIYF. The chain uses TRBV28 and TRBJ1-3, with 7 nucleotides matching TRBD1. The V gene's germline CDR1 is MDHEN and CDR2 SYDVKM. V lost 2 bases, J lost 2 bases, and 0 bases stayed unmatched. CDR3 length: 14 residues. The full variable domain, completed using reference TRBV28 and TRBJ1-3, is DVKVTQSSRYLVKRTGEKVFLECVQDMDHENMFWYRQDPGLGLRLIYFSYDVKMKEKGDIPEGYSVSREKKERFSLILESASTNQTSMYLCASSLGTAGNTIYFGEGSWLTVV.

This clone was observed a handful of times. The chain uses TRBV19 and TRBJ2-3; TRBD1 is a possible D gene (6 bases). From germline, CDR1 is LNHDA and CDR2 SQIVND (reference sequence). V was cut by 6 bases and J by 0 bases, with 13 bases left in between. The CDR3 loop spans 15 amino acids. The CDR3 is CASRTRDTSTDTQYF. In DNA form, the CDR3 reads TGTGCCAGTAGAACCCGGGACACTAGCACAGATACGCAGTATTTT.

This rearrangement joins TRBV7-2 to TRBJ2-5; 11 bases are a match to TRBD2. The CDR3 is made up of 16 amino acids. V shed 8 bases, J shed 5 bases, and the junction held 13 bases outside the gene matches. Germline CDR1 reads SGHTA; CDR2 reads FQGNSA. The CDR3 sequence: CASRSIAGGPRETQYF. In DNA, the CDR3 is TGTGCCAGCCGGAGTATAGCGGGGGGGCCACGGGAGACCCAGTACTTC. Drawing the rest from reference TRBV7-2 and TRBJ2-5, the complete variable domain is GAGVSQSPSNKVTEKGKDVELRCDPISGHTALYWYRQSLGQGLEFLIYFQGNSAPDKSGLPSDRFSAERTGGSVSTLTIQRTQQEDSAVYLCASRSIAGGPRETQYFGPGTRLLVL.

V usage is TRBV4-2 and J usage is TRBJ1-3; D may be TRBD1 (5 bases). Germline CDR1 LGHNA, CDR2 YNFKEQ. Trimming stripped 0 bases from V and 4 bases from J, with 13 bases between. This CDR3 has 16 amino acids. CDR3 sequence reads: CASSQDVRVAGNTIYF. The CDR3 coding sequence is TGTGCCAGCAGCCAAGATGTCAGGGTGGCAGGAAACACCATATATTTT.

The chain has TRBV28 and TRBJ2-7, with D maybe TRBD1 (6 bases). Germline V CDR1 and CDR2: MDHEN, SYDVKM. The CDR3 extends over 13 amino acids. V lost 4 bases and J lost 12, with 19 bases in between. CDR3 nucleotide sequence: TGTGCCAGCAGTTCCACCCGGGACAATGAAGCGTACTTC. Amino acid sequence: CASSSTRDNEAYF.

This clone was observed many times. This CDR3 is CASSLETGDNSPLHF. CDR3 nucleotide sequence: TGTGCCAGCAGTTTGGAGACAGGGGACAATTCACCCCTCCACTTT. V is TRBV6-1 and J is TRBJ1-6; 8 positions match TRBD1. J lost 7 bases, V lost 5 bases, and 7 bases had no gene match. The CDR3 has 15 residues. Germline V gene data show CDR1 as MNHNS and CDR2 as SASEGT.

The V and J genes are TRBV11-3 and TRBJ2-1; D remains unclear. This CDR3 spans 13 amino acids. V gave up 0 bases and J gave up 8 bases, with 8 bases separating them. CDR1 and CDR2 from the germline V gene are SGHNT and YENEEA. The CDR3 coding sequence is TGTGCCAGCAGCTTAGAGATAGAGGATGAGCAGTTCTTC. Protein: CASSLEIEDEQFF.

This chain links TRBV13 with TRBJ2-4; D not certain. The germline V gene has CDR1 PRHDT and CDR2 FYEKMQ (reference sequence). V lost 2 bases and J lost 6, with 8 bases in between. The CDR3 consists of 13 residues. CDR3 DNA: TGTGCCAGCAGCTTACGGATCCTAAACATTCAGTACTTC. Its translation is CASSLRILNIQYF.

The genes are TRBV6-1 and TRBJ1-2, with 7 bases identical to TRBD1. Germline V lookup: CDR1 MNHNS, CDR2 SASEGT. Germline trimming cut 11 bases from V and 2 bases from J; bases unmatched to any gene: 8. CDR3 length: 13 amino acids. Here the CDR3 reads CAGLTGANYGYTF. The CDR3 DNA reads TGTGCCGGATTAACAGGGGCAAACTATGGCTACACCTTC.

This rearrangement joins TRBV5-4 to TRBJ2-1; the D gene is possibly TRBD2 (6 bases). V was pared by 1 base and J by 1 base, with 9 bases between. The CDR3 is made up of 15 amino acids. Germline V lookup: CDR1 SGHNT, CDR2 YYREEE (reference sequence). The CDR3 sequence: CASSLLGGSYNEQFF. The CDR3 DNA reads as TGTGCCAGCAGCTTGCTAGGAGGGTCCTACAATGAGCAGTTCTTC.

V and J are TRBV7-6 and TRBJ1-2; TRBD1 matches at 9 bases. V lost 5 bases and J lost 4; bases outside the gene matches: 8. Germline V gene data show CDR1 as SGHVS and CDR2 as FNYEAQ. The CDR3 spans 15 residues. CDR3 sequence: CASSPVTGGAYGYTF. In DNA, the CDR3 is TGTGCCAGCAGCCCCGTTACAGGGGGCGCCTATGGCTACACCTTC.